This entry concerns a single T cell receptor beta chain. This entry belongs to a study of T cell changes during pregnancy in multiple sclerosis. Assay: immunoSEQ multiplex PCR; the TCRdb copy retains only in-frame clones and omits some. Of under 95,000 clones listed, 93% are singletons. Germline V CDR1 and CDR2: SEHNR, FQNEAQ (reference sequence). Trimming took off 3 bases at V and 12 bases at J, with 14 bases between the two ends. The CDR3 contains 12 residues. The rearrangement links TRBV7-9 to TRBJ1-2; D remains ambiguous. Sequenced here: peripheral blood, sampled in the second trimester of pregnancy. This receptor was taken from a female donor in good health, enrolled as a control in a pregnancy study. The CDR3 here is CASSLQTKTNTF. Written as DNA, the CDR3 is TGTGCCAGCAGCTTGCAGACCAAGACAAACACCTTC.